The present T cell receptor beta chain was sequenced within a study of shared clonotypes between healthy human individuals (dated by TCRdb to 2018 to 2020). Broadly, across the study: The cohort included three men and a couple of women between 18 and 49 years of age. For each donor, three plates each were used for CD4 naive and CD4 memory, two plates were used for CD8 naive, and one plate was used for CD8 memory. Per donor, leukapheresis produced somewhere between about 0.85 and 8.9 billion PBMCs. To estimate repertoire size and how much clonotype sharing occurs between individuals, the study deeply sequenced the blood TCR repertoires of five or six healthy adults. Libraries were prepared and TCR repertoires were sequenced by different laboratories using diverse techniques, in order to increase sequencing depth and limit assay-specific biases.

Using the deep immunoSEQ assay, multiplex PCR amplified TCR CDR3 regions from genomic DNA. Extracted genomic DNA from each cell subset was spread evenly across all wells of several immunoSEQ 96-well plates, with each plate serving as a replicate. For sorted subsets, approximately 200 ng of genomic DNA, equivalent to 30,000 or so T cell genomes, went into each replicate PCR. The purified libraries were quantified using a Qubit 3.0 fluorometer, sized with a Bioanalyzer 2100, and then quantified again using the KAPA Library Quantification kit. A separate single-read 150-cycle Illumina NextSeq 550 flow cell was used to sequence each immunoSEQ 96-well plate. The original pipeline was this. Because the immunoSEQ output held only junctional sequences and lacked quality scores, the filtering could not match the filtering applied to full-length reads. Sequences were annotated with PyIR, a Python wrapper for IgBLAST v1.9, using IMGT germline references to assign V/J genes and CDR3. Any read was removed if the V/J assignment was weak (E-value above 1e-6), the CDR3 was missing, or the read contained stop codons, out-of-frame junctions, or ambiguous translated residues. V3J clonotypes were defined by identical inferred V gene, J gene, and CDR3 amino acid sequence. Percentage overlap between repertoires was calculated by dividing the number of shared unique clonotypes by the size of the smaller repertoire. Three approaches were used to assess repertoire richness: RTK rarefaction, the Chao1 estimator, and Recon v2.1 estimates of unobserved clonotypes. Generation probabilities were computed with OLGA for all TCRbeta clonotypes obtained by the gDNA method from several donors. TCRdb carries this immuneACCESS record with in-frame sequences only. Its versions omit some clonotypes, under half of them owing to an unresolved V gene in the studies checked, with the rest unexplained. The V and J calls and clone size are taken from that table; D and trimming were inferred from the DNA. The sample table shows over a million clones, and roughly 98% are seen once. The top ten clonotypes cover about 0.45% of the sample.

The investigation overall reported the following: Even with the large sequencing depth, rarefaction of the sorted-subset datasets indicated that sequencing was incomplete. The small number of donors limited the genetic and exposure-history diversity represented. Naive subsets generally had larger estimated clonotype richness than memory subsets. Sampling was restricted to blood, and TCR repertoires in tissues likely differ from the TCR repertoires found in blood. Pairwise subsampling indicated that sequencing depth was expected to affect the degree of clonotype sharing among donors. Clonotypes shared by all four sorted-subset donors showed higher generation probabilities than non-shared clonotypes. Around 5.4% of naive CD4, 3.5% of naive CD8, 2.3% of memory CD4, and 0.4% of memory CD8 clonotypes were shared across a few donors.

About this clone itself: Its antigen is still unknown. Nothing much larger sits one base from this clone, and base qualities are not available.

The donors were healthy, HIV-negative adults who had no recently reported acute infections or vaccinations. Every donor was a Caucasian adult residing in Nashville, Tennessee, USA. CD4+ T cells were enriched by magnetic negative selection; naive cells were then positively selected on CD45RA, and the negative fraction formed the memory subset. Blood was collected by leukapheresis, and PBMCs were isolated by Ficoll-Histopaque density gradient centrifugation and then cryopreserved in liquid nitrogen vapor phase. Analytical flow cytometry was used to check the purity and quantity of each magnetically sorted T cell population. From each sorted fraction, genomic DNA was isolated and quantified by UV absorbance on a Nanodrop 2000c. Germline trimming: 7 bases from V, 3 bases from J; junction bases outside gene matches: 8. The germline V gene yields SNHLY for CDR1 and FYNNEI for CDR2. The CDR3 numbers 15 residues from cysteine through phenylalanine. Only CDR3 DNA is held: 45 bases, read in frame from base 1.

The TCR sequence derives from a man younger than 40 in good health. The sequenced sample consisted of naive CD4+ T cells sorted from blood. This specimen's cell subset or site label, interpreted: CD45RA+ positively selected. The rearranged segments are TRBV2 and TRBJ2-3, with 9 bases aligning to TRBD1. The CDR3 sequence is CASIYRGLGTDTQYF. DNA sequence: TGTGCCAGCATTTACAGGGGGCTCGGGACAGATACGCAGTATTTT.